Presented here are 28 T cell receptor beta chains from one specimen sequenced in a study of Graves' ophthalmopathy and Graves' hyperthyroidism. From RNA, the CDR3 regions of TCR beta chains were amplified and sequenced. An opening RT-PCR round employed HTBI primers and preceded a second-round multiplex PCR. MiXCR was run by TCRdb on the multiplex PCR reads, yielding one entry per CDR3 protein. The top ten hold approximately 7% of the sample, which has about 390,000 distinct CDR3 sequences, over 15% seen once. Input material: peripheral blood. The receptors here all came from a woman between 18 and 30 years old with stable Graves' hyperthyroidism.

This clonotype appeared many times. The V call is TRBV20-1, the J call TRBJ1-1; D may be TRBD1 (6 bases). The CDR3 has 15 residues. Germline-derived CDR1 and CDR2 are DFQATT and SNEGSKA (reference sequence). Trimming removed 1 base from V and 0 bases from J, with 12 bases in between. The CDR3 spells CSARATGTLNTEAFF. CDR3 bases: TGCAGTGCTAGAGCAACCGGGACACTGAACACTGAAGCTTTCTTT.

This clonotype was detected many times. The rearrangement links TRBV4-2 to TRBJ1-2, with D possibly matching TRBD1 (5 bases). The CDR3 extends over 13 amino acids. V shed 0 bases and J shed 12 bases, with 14 bases lying between them. Germline V gene sequence: CDR1 LGHNA, CDR2 YNFKEQ. Here the CDR3 reads CASSQDQRGKDTF. In DNA form, the CDR3 reads TGTGCCAGCAGCCAAGATCAGCGGGGGAAGGACACCTTC.

This clonotype was detected ten times or more. The gene calls are TRBV5-6 and TRBJ1-5; perhaps TRBD1 as D (6 bases). Per the germline V gene, CDR1 is SGHDT and CDR2 is YYEEEE. This CDR3 is 17 amino acids long. The germline V and J ends were trimmed by 2 bases and 0 bases, with 15 bases remaining between them. Written as DNA, the CDR3 is TGTGCCAGCAGCTTCCTTACGGAGGGGGATAGCAATCAGCCCCAGCATTTT. Its translation: CASSFLTEGDSNQPQHF.

This clonotype has only a few counts. The CDR3 DNA reads as TGCGCCAGCAGCTTGGCTAGGACAGGGAATTCACCCCTCCACTTT. It is translated as CASSLARTGNSPLHF. This chain connects TRBV5-1 to TRBJ1-6; 8 bases align to TRBD1. V lost 0 bases, J lost 7 bases, and 3 bases stayed unmatched. This CDR3 region has 15 residues. Germline V CDR1 and CDR2: SGHRS, YFSETQ.

Many counts were recorded for this clonotype. V is TRBV24-1 and J is TRBJ2-2, with 7 bases matching TRBD1. V shed 3 bases, J shed 5 bases, and the junction held 5 bases outside the gene matches. CDR1 and CDR2 (germline): KGHDR, SFDVKD. The CDR3 totals 15 residues. The CDR3 protein is CATSDPGTATGELFF. In DNA, the CDR3 is TGTGCCACCAGTGATCCCGGGACAGCTACCGGGGAGCTGTTTTTT.

This clonotype occurred many times. The V call is TRBV11-2, the J call TRBJ1-2; no clear D gene. The germline V gene encodes CDR1 SGHAT and CDR2 FQNNGV. Trimming removed 3 bases at V and 4 bases at J, with 15 bases between. This CDR3 spans 15 amino acids. CDR3: CASSLEDPGSYGYTF. Here the CDR3 DNA reads TGTGCCAGCAGCTTGGAAGATCCCGGAAGCTATGGCTACACCTTC.

This clonotype was observed many times. CDR3 sequence (DNA): TGTGCCAGCAGCCCTCGGACAACCTACGAGCAGTACTTC. Translation: CASSPRTTYEQYF. V gene TRBV7-2 combines with J gene TRBJ2-7; perhaps TRBD1 as D (5 bases). This CDR3 has 13 amino acids. Trimming left V 5 bases short and J 2 bases short, with 10 bases between. Germline V gene data show CDR1 as SGHTA and CDR2 as FQGNSA.

This clonotype was counted many times. The rearrangement joins TRBV6-5 to TRBJ2-7; weak D call: TRBD1 (5 bases). CDR3 size: 14 residues. Germline V gives CDR1 MNHEY, CDR2 SVGAGI. Trimming pared 4 bases from V and 3 bases from J, leaving 13 bases between. The chain's CDR3 is CASSLRREGYEQYF. The DNA of the CDR3 is TGTGCCAGCAGTTTGCGCAGGGAAGGCTACGAGCAGTACTTC.

The sample holds many counts of this clonotype. The rearrangement uses TRBV15 and TRBJ1-2; no clear D gene. The CDR3 length is 16 residues. The V gene lost 0 bases and the J gene lost 0 bases, with 11 bases spanning the gap. The germline V gene encodes CDR1 LNHNV and CDR2 YYDKDF (reference sequence). CDR3: CATSREGQLANYGYTF. CDR3 bases: TGTGCCACCAGCAGAGAAGGCCAGTTAGCTAACTATGGCTACACCTTC.

The chain combines TRBV2 with TRBJ2-2; D not resolved. The CDR3 has 14 residues. Trimming pared 8 bases from V and 4 bases from J, leaving 14 bases between. The germline CDR1 and CDR2 sequences are SNHLY and FYNNEI. The CDR3 DNA reads TGTGCCAGCGAAGGCGAGCTCGGCACCGGGGAGCTGTTTTTT. It encodes CASEGELGTGELFF. The full variable domain, its missing parts supplied by reference TRBV2 and TRBJ2-2, is EPEVTQTPSHQVTQMGQEVILRCVPISNHLYFYWYRQILGQKVEFLVSFYNNEISEKSEIFDDQFSVERPDGSNFTLKIRSTKLEDSAMYFCASEGELGTGELFFGEGSRLTVL.

The sample holds many counts of this clonotype. The V and J genes are TRBV12-3 or TRBV12-4 and TRBJ1-1; unclear D gene. Trimming cost V 0 bases and J 11 bases, with 10 bases left between them. CDR3 length: 12 amino acids. CDR3: CASSLARGKAFF. CDR3 DNA sequence: TGTGCCAGCAGTTTAGCACGGGGTAAGGCTTTCTTT.

This clonotype was observed many times. The chain has TRBV2 and TRBJ2-7; 7 bases map to TRBD1. This CDR3 is 14 amino acids long. Losses at the gene ends were 8 bases for V and 2 bases for J; bases not matched to a gene: 9. CDR1 is SNHLY and CDR2 is FYNNEI in the germline V gene. CDR3 nucleotide sequence: TGTGCCAGCTACGGACAGGTCCTTACCTACGAGCAGTACTTC. Protein sequence: CASYGQVLTYEQYF.

CDR3 sequence: CASSSGTGREQYF. DNA of the CDR3: TGTGCCAGCAGTTCCGGGACAGGAAGGGAGCAGTACTTC. This chain connects TRBV6-4 to TRBJ2-7; TRBD1 agrees at 8 bases. The germline V gene has CDR1 MRHNA and CDR2 SNTAGT. The J segment lost 7 bases and the V segment lost 5 bases, leaving 7 bases of the junction unmatched. The CDR3 is 13 amino acids.

This clonotype was counted ten times or more. The chain recombines TRBV24-1 with TRBJ1-2, with unresolved D. V was shortened by 0 bases and J by 7 bases, with 2 bases between the two germline ends. Germline lookup yields CDR1 KGHDR and CDR2 SFDVKD. The CDR3 covers 11 residues. The CDR3 bases are TGTGCCACCAGTGATTTGGTTGGCTACACCTTC. This gives the protein CATSDLVGYTF.

The J gene is TRBJ1-5, the V gene TRBV9; weak D call: TRBD1 (5 bases). This CDR3 is built from 15 residues. Germline V lookup: CDR1 SGDLS, CDR2 YYNGEE. Trimming shortened V by 4 bases and J by 2 bases, and 13 bases separated the two germline ends. The CDR3 loop reads CASSPRGDRNQPQHF. DNA of the CDR3: TGTGCCAGCAGCCCCCGGGGGGATCGCAATCAGCCCCAGCATTTT.

This clonotype was seen ten or more times. The V call is TRBV27, the J call TRBJ1-2; D ambiguous. Germline V lookup: CDR1 MNHEY, CDR2 SMNVEV (reference sequence). The CDR3 contains 15 residues. The V gene lost 5 bases and the J gene lost 8 bases, with 21 bases spanning the gap. The chain's CDR3 is CASSPLVATPIGYTF. The CDR3, as DNA: TGTGCCAGCAGTCCCCTAGTGGCTACCCCTATCGGCTACACCTTC.

This clonotype was picked up a small number of times. J is TRBJ2-2 and V is TRBV27; no firm D call. The CDR3 extends over 14 amino acids. V was cut by 7 bases and J by 9 bases, with 18 bases left in between. Per germline, CDR1 MNHEY and CDR2 SMNVEV (reference sequence). CDR3 in DNA: TGTGCCAGCACCTCTTCCAGGTATACCTGGGAGCTGTTTTTT. It specifies CASTSSRYTWELFF.

J is TRBJ1-6 and V is TRBV20-1; TRBD1 matches at 9 bases. Trimming at V came to 6 bases and at J to 8 bases, leaving 8 bases not matched to a gene. The germline CDR1 and CDR2 sequences are DFQATT and SNEGSKA (reference sequence). The CDR3 spans 14 residues. Written as DNA, the CDR3 is TGCAGTGCAGCTGACAGGGGGTGGGATTCACCCCTCCACTTT. It specifies CSAADRGWDSPLHF.

This clonotype has at least ten counts. CDR3 nucleotide sequence: TGTGCCACCAGCAGCTTAAGCGGGGGGGCGCAGGAGACCCAGTACTTC. Encoded protein: CATSSLSGGAQETQYF. The chain is built from TRBV15 and TRBJ2-5, with 10 nucleotides matching TRBD2. With 3 bases clipped from V and 5 bases from J, the junction kept 9 bases outside the gene matches. The CDR3 is 16 residues long. CDR1 is LNHNV and CDR2 is YYDKDF in the germline V gene (reference sequence). Based on the CDR3 plus reference TRBV15 and TRBJ2-5, the full variable domain is DAMVIQNPRYQVTQFGKPVTLSCSQTLNHNVMYWYQQKSSQAPKLLFHYYDKDFNNEADTPDNFQSRRPNTSFCFLDIRSPGLGDTAMYLCATSSLSGGAQETQYFGPGTRLLVL.

This clonotype was found many times. V gene TRBV20-1 combines with J gene TRBJ2-7; 8 bases are shared with TRBD1. Germline-derived CDR1 and CDR2 are DFQATT and SNEGSKA (reference sequence). The CDR3 length is 12 residues. V lost 2 bases and J lost 5; bases outside the gene matches: 2. The CDR3 coding sequence is TGCAGTGCTAGACTACAGGGGGACGAGCAGTACTTC. Protein sequence: CSARLQGDEQYF.

This clonotype was seen a few times. The chain uses TRBV30 and TRBJ1-1; 11 nucleotides match TRBD1. The CDR3 has 16 residues. Losses at the gene ends were 2 bases for V and 3 bases for J; bases not matched to a gene: 8. The germline CDR1 and CDR2 sequences are GTSNPN and SVGIG (reference sequence). The CDR3 spells CAWSRGDRGLDTEAFF. CDR3 DNA sequence: TGTGCCTGGAGTAGAGGGGACAGGGGGTTGGACACTGAAGCTTTCTTT.

Details on this clonotype: A much larger clone lies a single base off, so this may be a read error. The chain couples TRBV6-1 to TRBJ2-2; tentatively, D is TRBD1 (6 bases). Germline lookup yields CDR1 MNHNS and CDR2 SASEGT. This CDR3 is built from 14 residues. The CDR3 protein is CASSIQGTTGELCF. DNA of the CDR3: TGTGCCAGCAGCATACAGGGTACCACCGGGGAGCTGTGTTTT.

This clonotype was counted only a few times. This chain uses TRBV14 with TRBJ1-6, with D perhaps matching TRBD1 (6 bases). V gave up 0 bases and J gave up 10 bases, with 16 bases separating them. This CDR3 is built from 16 residues. CDR1 and CDR2 from the germline V gene are SGHDN and FVKESK. CDR3 sequence: CASSQDTGGRRSPLHF. CDR3 nucleotide sequence: TGTGCCAGCAGCCAAGATACTGGGGGGCGACGGTCACCCCTCCACTTT.

This clonotype has ten or more counts. The J gene is TRBJ1-1, the V gene TRBV6-2 or TRBV6-3, with D maybe TRBD1 (5 bases). Germline CDR1 and CDR2: MNHEY and SVGEGT. The V end was cut by 10 bases, the J end by 8 bases, with 17 bases between. CDR3 size: 12 residues. The CDR3 coding sequence is TGTGCCACTAGCGTTAGGGGCGTCGAAGCTTTCTTT. It specifies CATSVRGVEAFF.

Many counts were recorded for this clonotype. This chain connects TRBV20-1 to TRBJ2-4, with a tentative D call TRBD2 (5 bases). The CDR3 length is 14 residues. The V gene lost 6 bases and the J gene lost 2 bases, with 14 bases spanning the gap. Germline CDR1 reads DFQATT; CDR2 reads SNEGSKA (reference sequence). In DNA form, the CDR3 reads TGCAGTGCGCGGGTTGAGTTCTCCAAAAACATTCAGTACTTC. Translated, it gives CSARVEFSKNIQYF.

CDR3 in amino acids: CASSLGSPAGANVLTF. The CDR3 bases are TGTGCCAGCAGCTTGGGGTCTCCGGCTGGGGCCAACGTCCTGACTTTC. The rearrangement links TRBV11-2 to TRBJ2-6; D gene unclear. V lost 3 bases to trimming and J lost 2 bases, with 11 bases between them. This CDR3 contains 16 residues. Germline V gives CDR1 SGHAT, CDR2 FQNNGV.

The table lists this clonotype with many counts. Here the CDR3 reads CASSPTLGGATEAFF. The CDR3 DNA sequence: TGTGCCAGCAGCCCTACACTTGGGGGGGCCACTGAAGCTTTCTTT. The chain couples TRBV11-2 to TRBJ1-1, with a possible D match to TRBD1 (6 bases). Germline CDR1 and CDR2: SGHAT and FQNNGV. The length of the CDR3 is 15 residues. V shed 5 bases and J shed 4 bases, with 17 bases lying between them.

In its sample, this clonotype was seen a few times. This chain links TRBV6-1 with TRBJ2-4, with D hard to call. Germline V gives CDR1 MNHNS, CDR2 SASEGT. Between the trimmed V and J ends, which lost 7 bases and 0 bases, there was a span of 7 bases. The CDR3 length is 13 residues. Here the CDR3 reads CASTLLAKNIQYF. CDR3 sequence (DNA): TGTGCCAGCACTCTCCTAGCCAAAAACATTCAGTACTTC.